Shown below are 20 T cell receptor beta chains from a single sample sequenced in a study of blood T cells in healthy people across ages. The use of a sample-barcoded 5' primer and a J-beta primer mix characterized a second PCR of about 7 to 12 cycles. Using its own MiXCR run on the 5' RACE reads, TCRdb lists one record per CDR3 protein. This sample has about 800,000 distinct CDR3 sequences, with about 46% found just once. The sample comprised blood. The source is a man older than 75 in good health.

This clonotype was picked up a small number of times. A much larger clone lies a single base off, so this may be a read error. This rearrangement joins TRBV24-1 to TRBJ1-1, with D possibly TRBD1 on 6 matching bases. V dropped 7 bases and J dropped 1 base, with 15 bases sitting between them. The CDR3 loop spans 15 amino acids. Looked up from germline, CDR1 is KGHDR and CDR2 is SFDVKD. In DNA form, the CDR3 reads TGTGCCACCAGCAGTGGCGGGGGCAGGAACACTGAAGCTTTCTTT. Its translation: CATSSGGGRNTEAFF.

V and J are TRBV20-1 and TRBJ1-1; D gene ambiguous. Germline assignment: CDR1 DFQATT and CDR2 SNEGSKA (reference sequence). CDR3 length equals 11 residues. V was clipped by 6 bases and J by 7 bases, with 12 bases between them. CDR3 sequence reads: CSARRTLEAFF. For the CDR3, the DNA is TGCAGTGCCAGGCGAACTCTTGAAGCTTTCTTT.

This clonotype was seen a handful of times. This chain links TRBV20-1 with TRBJ1-1; TRBD1 aligns across 8 bases. The germline V gene encodes CDR1 DFQATT and CDR2 SNEGSKA (reference sequence). V shed 5 bases, J shed 4 bases, and the junction held 3 bases outside the gene matches. CDR3 length: 12 amino acids. The CDR3: CSAPDRATEAFF. The CDR3 bases are TGCAGTGCTCCGGACAGGGCCACTGAAGCTTTCTTT.

The J gene is TRBJ2-7, the V gene TRBV4-2; TRBD1 aligns across 10 bases. CDR3 length equals 15 residues. V dropped 4 bases and J dropped 1; count of bases not matched to a gene: 4. The germline V gene encodes CDR1 LGHNA and CDR2 YNFKEQ. The CDR3 reads CASSLGQGESYEQYF. CDR3 coding DNA: TGTGCCAGCAGCCTTGGACAGGGGGAATCCTACGAGCAGTACTTC.

This chain links TRBV28 with TRBJ2-1, with 7 bases aligning to TRBD2. The CDR3 covers 15 residues. Germline values: CDR1 MDHEN, CDR2 SYDVKM. The V segment lost 5 bases and the J segment 10 bases; nucleotides outside the gene matches: 14. Written as DNA, the CDR3 is TGTGCCAGCAGTAGCCGGGACTACCGAATGAAGGAGCAGTTCTTC. Its translation is CASSSRDYRMKEQFF.

The chain couples TRBV12-3 or TRBV12-4 to TRBJ2-3; TRBD2 matches at 9 bases. CDR3 length: 14 amino acids. Germline trimming cut 6 bases from V and 4 bases from J; bases unmatched to any gene: 5. In nucleotides, the CDR3 is TGTGCCAGCAGGCTTAGCGGGAGCGCAGATACGCAGTATTTT. As protein: CASRLSGSADTQYF.

V gene TRBV20-1 combines with J gene TRBJ2-5; 10 nucleotides align to TRBD1. From germline, CDR1 is DFQATT and CDR2 SNEGSKA (reference sequence). J gave up 4 bases and V 5 bases, and 7 bases lay outside the gene matches. The CDR3 sequence is 14 residues long. The CDR3 DNA sequence: TGCAGTGCTCCGGACAGGGGGGCCGGAGAGACCCAGTACTTC. Amino acids: CSAPDRGAGETQYF.

In its sample, this clonotype was seen many times. The gene calls are TRBV5-1 and TRBJ2-1; tentative D call: TRBD2 (5 bases). CDR3 length equals 15 residues. The V gene's germline CDR1 is SGHRS and CDR2 YFSETQ. Trimming pared 4 bases from V and 0 bases from J, leaving 11 bases between. The CDR3 DNA reads as TGCGCCAGCAGCGGTAGCGCAAGCTCCTACAATGAGCAGTTCTTC. This gives the protein CASSGSASSYNEQFF.

This clonotype was seen a few times. This chain connects TRBV24-1 to TRBJ2-1; 7 nucleotides match TRBD2. Germline V gene lookup returns CDR1 KGHDR and CDR2 SFDVKD. The CDR3 length is 17 residues. V lost 0 bases and J lost 10; bases outside the gene matches: 14. The DNA for the CDR3 is TGTGCCACCAGTGATTTGCATAGCGGGTCCCCGGATTTGGAGCAGTTCTTC. This codes for CATSDLHSGSPDLEQFF.

V gene TRBV5-1 combines with J gene TRBJ2-1; D not certain. The CDR3 totals 15 residues. Trimming removed 0 bases at V and 5 bases at J, with 12 bases between. Germline values: CDR1 SGHRS, CDR2 YFSETQ. In DNA form, the CDR3 reads TGCGCCAGCAGCTTGGTGACTCGATCCAACAATGAGCAGTTCTTC. It specifies CASSLVTRSNNEQFF.

This clonotype has only a few counts. J is TRBJ2-3 and V is TRBV12-3 or TRBV12-4, with D perhaps assigned TRBD1 or TRBD2 (5 bases each). The CDR3 loop spans 13 amino acids. Trimming stripped 4 bases from V and 8 bases from J, with 13 bases between. The CDR3 spells CASSSGPHGTQYF. The CDR3 bases are TGTGCCAGCAGTTCGGGACCCCACGGTACGCAGTATTTT.

This chain connects TRBV6-2 or TRBV6-3 to TRBJ2-1; D gene ambiguous. V lost 7 bases, J lost 4 bases, and 8 bases lay in between. The CDR3 contains 12 residues. Germline V CDR1 and CDR2: MNHEY, SVGEGT. CDR3 coding DNA: TGTGCCAGCAATGTCCAGTACAATGAGCAGTTCTTC. Translated: CASNVQYNEQFF.

This chain links TRBV7-9 with TRBJ1-1; D remains ambiguous. Trimming shortened V by 5 bases and J by 4 bases, and 17 bases separated the two germline ends. From germline, CDR1 is SEHNR and CDR2 FQNEAQ (reference sequence). The CDR3 extends over 15 amino acids. In DNA, the CDR3 is TGTGCCAGCAGCCGTCCACAGCCCCTGGGCACTGAAGCTTTCTTT. This encodes CASSRPQPLGTEAFF. The variable domain in full, completed from reference TRBV7-9 and TRBJ1-1, reads DTGVSQNPRHKITKRGQNVTFRCDPISEHNRLYWYRQTLGQGPEFLTYFQNEAQLEKSRLLSDRFSAERPKGSFSTLEIQRTEQGDSAMYLCASSRPQPLGTEAFFGQGTRLTVV.

The genes are TRBV7-2 and TRBJ2-3; D gene unclear. This CDR3 has 12 amino acids. The germline V gene has CDR1 SGHTA and CDR2 FQGNSA. Trimming removed 5 bases at V and 7 bases at J, with 10 bases between. CDR3 DNA: TGTGCCAGCAGCCCACCCGGAAATACGCAGTATTTT. Amino acid sequence: CASSPPGNTQYF.

Details on this clonotype: An end of the junction differs from the germline gene, which may be a read error. The gene calls are TRBV12-3 or TRBV12-4 and TRBJ2-3, with TRBD2 as a possible D gene (5 bases). The CDR3 has 15 residues. CDR3 amino acids: CASSIARGSTDAQYF. CDR3 coding DNA: TGTGCCAGCAGCATCGCCCGGGGTAGCACAGATGCGCAGTATTTT.

This chain's CDR3 is CASSLGERTQYF. The CDR3 DNA sequence: TGTGCCAGCAGTTTAGGAGAACGGACCCAGTACTTC. The gene calls are TRBV12-3 or TRBV12-4 and TRBJ2-5; the D is unclear. The CDR3 runs to 12 residues. Trimming cost V 1 base and J 7 bases, with 7 bases left between them.

This clonotype was counted only a few times. This chain uses TRBV3-1 with TRBJ2-1; 11 nucleotides align to TRBD1. V lost 3 bases to trimming and J lost 4 bases; unmatched junction nucleotides: 17. This CDR3 has 20 residues. The germline CDR1 and CDR2 sequences are LGHDT and YNNKEL (reference sequence). The CDR3 loop is CASSHRPGTGGAIKYNEQFF. In DNA form, the CDR3 reads TGTGCCAGCAGCCACCGTCCCGGGACAGGGGGGGCCATCAAATACAATGAGCAGTTCTTC.

On this clonotype: At one end, the junction sequence differs from germline, possibly due to a read error. The chain uses TRBV12-3 or TRBV12-4 and TRBJ2-3, with 11 bases identical to TRBD1. This CDR3 contains 15 residues. DNA of the CDR3: TGTGCCAGCAGCACCCGGACAGGGGGCACAGATATGCAGTATTTT. Translating it yields CASSTRTGGTDMQYF.

This clonotype was counted only a few times. The V call is TRBV28, the J call TRBJ2-1; 12 bases are shared with TRBD2. Germline CDR1 and CDR2: MDHEN and SYDVKM. V shed 2 bases and J 6 bases; nucleotides not matched to a gene: 5. This CDR3 region has 16 residues. CDR3 loop: CASSLLAGGLPNEQFF. The CDR3 coding sequence is TGTGCCAGCAGTTTACTAGCGGGAGGGCTTCCCAATGAGCAGTTCTTC.

In the case of this clonotype: One end of the junction is discordant with germline, which a read error may explain. As DNA, the CDR3 is TGTGCCGGCAGCCAGAAGCTTGGGACAGGGACTAGCAATCAGCCCCAGCATTTT. Amino acids: CAGSQKLGTGTSNQPQHF. V and J are TRBV14 and TRBJ1-5, with 9 bases that match TRBD1. Germline V gene data show CDR1 as SGHDN and CDR2 as FVKESK. The length of the CDR3 is 18 residues. Based on the CDR3 plus reference TRBV14 and TRBJ1-5, the full variable domain is EAGVTQFPSHSVIEKGQTVTLRCDPISGHDNLYWYRRVMGKEIKFLLHFVKESKQDESGMPNNRFLAERTGGTYSTLKVQPAELEDSGVYFCAGSQKLGTGTSNQPQHFGDGTRLSIL.